This T cell receptor (beta chain) was sequenced during a study of neurological immune-mediated disorders. Germline V gene data show CDR1 as SGHNT and CDR2 as YENEEA. Trimming left V 5 bases short and J 5 bases short, with 18 bases between. The CDR3 is 15 amino acids. This clonotype was seen ten or more times. MiXCR was run by TCRdb on the 5' RACE reads, yielding one entry per CDR3 protein. The table lists some 66,000 distinct CDR3 sequences, roughly 3.2% of them singletons. The V and J genes are TRBV11-3 and TRBJ2-5, with TRBD2 as a possible D gene (6 bases). Sequencing used PBMCs. This clonotype was obtained from a man between 35 and 55 years old with multiple sclerosis. The CDR3 region has the DNA TGTGCCAGCAGCCCGGGGCGGGGCCAAAGGGAGACCCAGTACTTC. Amino acids: CASSPGRGQRETQYF.